The rows below give T cell receptor beta chains drawn from one sample of a study of identical twins. MiXCR, applied by TCRdb to the 5' RACE reads, yields one record per CDR3 protein. This repertoire shows roughly 690,000 distinct CDR3 sequences, 21% found once; its top ten account for around 4.5%. The sample was also reused in another study, on T cells expressing NK-cell markers.

Sequencing was done on a sample of PBMCs. These receptors were collected from a woman under 30 in good health. CDR3s include the opening cysteine and the closing phenylalanine or tryptophan. D genes are given only for firm matches. Clone size appears in some rows only: once, few, many, or a class for an expanded clone.

CASRAFGELFF TGTGCCAGCAGAGCCTTCGGGGAGCTGTTTTTT few TRBJ2-2 . TRBV2
CSARDGYEQYF TGCAGTGCTAGAGATGGGTACGAGCAGTACTTC . TRBJ2-7 . TRBV20-1
CASSRRRNTDTQYF TGTGCCAGCAGCAGACGAAGAAACACAGATACGCAGTATTTT few TRBJ2-3 . TRBV5-6
CASSPGWAGVFEETQYF TGTGCCAGCAGCCCCGGATGGGCGGGGGTATTTGAAGAGACCCAGTACTTC few TRBJ2-5 TRBD2 TRBV7-2
CSAKLSRDTQYF TGCAGTGCTAAGCTATCGAGGGATACGCAGTATTTT . TRBJ2-3 . TRBV20-1
CASSRDFPSTDTQYF TGTGCCAGCAGCCGGGACTTCCCTAGCACAGATACGCAGTATTTT . TRBJ2-3 . TRBV7-2
CASRGDIRPYNEQFF TGTGCCAGCCGTGGGGACATTCGCCCTTACAATGAGCAGTTCTTC . TRBJ2-1 . TRBV25-1
CASSLIQGRYTEAFF TGTGCCAGCAGTTTAATCCAGGGCAGGTACACTGAAGCTTTCTTT few TRBJ1-1 . TRBV12-3/TRBV12-4
CASSLAGTMNNEQFF TGTGCCAGCAGCTTAGCCGGGACTATGAACAATGAGCAGTTCTTC . TRBJ2-1 TRBD2 TRBV7-9
CASSWREGSIRYNEQFF TGTGCCAGCAGCTGGCGGGAGGGTTCTATTCGTTACAATGAGCAGTTCTTC once TRBJ2-1 TRBD2 TRBV11-1
CAIARSAGITDTQYF TGTGCCATCGCTCGCTCGGCGGGAATCACAGATACGCAGTATTTT . TRBJ2-3 . TRBV10-3
CASSPGQTSNAEAFF TGTGCCAGCTCACCGGGACAGACGAGTAACGCTGAAGCTTTCTTT . TRBJ1-1 TRBD1 TRBV18
CASSEWGGQGRNEQFF TGTGCCAGCAGTGAATGGGGGGGGCAGGGCAGGAATGAGCAGTTCTTC few TRBJ2-1 . TRBV25-1
CASSHPLGQAPFDEQFF TGTGCCAGCAGCCACCCTTTGGGACAGGCGCCATTCGATGAGCAGTTCTTC many TRBJ2-1 TRBD1 TRBV7-9
CSAREGDQPQHF TGCAGTGCTAGAGAAGGGGATCAGCCCCAGCATTTT . TRBJ1-5 . TRBV20-1
CASSQEGGWGELFF TGCGCCAGCAGCCAAGAAGGTGGCTGGGGGGAGCTGTTTTTT . TRBJ2-2 . TRBV4-3
CSALDYLGETQYF TGCAGTGCCCTGGACTACTTGGGCGAGACCCAGTACTTC . TRBJ2-5 . TRBV20-1
CASSLAGQGSTDTQYF TGTGCCAGCAGCTTAGCGGGACAGGGGAGCACAGATACGCAGTATTTT once TRBJ2-3 TRBD1 TRBV7-2
CASSLDQSGNQPQHF TGTGCCAGCAGCCTCGATCAGTCAGGTAATCAGCCCCAGCATTTT . TRBJ1-5 . TRBV7-6
CSARDPGQGVLSQHF TGCAGTGCTAGAGATCCGGGACAGGGGGTTTTGTCCCAGCATTTT few TRBJ1-5 TRBD1 TRBV20-1
CASSGGLAGEYQETQYF TGTGCCAGCAGCGGCGGACTAGCGGGGGAGTACCAAGAGACCCAGTACTTC . TRBJ2-5 TRBD2 TRBV5-6
CASSSGGRTQYF TGTGCCAGCAGTTCGGGGGGGCGGACCCAGTACTTC . TRBJ2-5 TRBD2 TRBV27
CASLRGGFLPYEQYF TGTGCCAGCTTGAGAGGGGGATTTCTGCCCTACGAGCAGTACTTC few TRBJ2-7 . TRBV6-1
CSVLAGAVNTEAFF TGCAGCGTCCTTGCCGGGGCTGTGAACACTGAAGCTTTCTTT few TRBJ1-1 . TRBV29-1
CSAPDRVEGYTF TGCAGTGCGCCTGACAGGGTCGAGGGCTACACCTTC . TRBJ1-2 TRBD1 TRBV20-1
CASSYSMTGVGETQYF TGTGCCAGCAGTTACTCGATGACAGGGGTCGGGGAGACCCAGTACTTC few TRBJ2-5 TRBD1 TRBV6-5
CASSPLGTAYEQYF TGTGCCAGCTCACCCCTTGGGACAGCCTACGAGCAGTACTTC few TRBJ2-7 TRBD1 TRBV18
CASKDRDYGYTF TGTGCCAGCAAGGACAGGGACTATGGCTACACCTTC few TRBJ1-2 TRBD1 TRBV6-6
CASRKEQETQYF TGCGCCAGCAGAAAAGAACAAGAGACCCAGTACTTC few TRBJ2-5 . TRBV5-1
CAISAGALNEQFF TGTGCCATCAGTGCGGGAGCCCTCAATGAGCAGTTCTTC . TRBJ2-1 . TRBV10-3
CASSYEAFF TGTGCCAGCAGCTATGAAGCTTTCTTT . TRBJ1-1 . TRBV7-2